This TCR beta chain was profiled in a study of PD-L1 blockade in urothelial cancer. In the study overall: Analyzed time points were 3 weeks (second dose) and 6 weeks after therapy began.

Assay: immunoSEQ multiplex PCR; the TCRdb copy retains only in-frame clones and omits some. The table shows about 87,000 clones, with roughly 90% occurring only once. As to time point: pretreatment peripheral blood. Locally advanced or metastatic urothelial carcinoma affected the patients. Sequences were derived from PBMCs, sampled around atezolizumab (anti-PD-L1) treatment. The TCR sequence derives from a woman older than 75 with urothelial cancer.

The CDR3 DNA reads TGCGCCAGCAGGGTGGGGACAGGGCCCTACAATGAGCAGTTCTTC. It codes for CASRVGTGPYNEQFF. The V gene is TRBV10-2, the J gene TRBJ2-1; 9 bases map to TRBD1. The V gene end was trimmed by 6 bases and the J gene end by 2 bases; junction bases not matched to a gene: 5. The CDR3 sequence is 15 residues long. Germline V gene data show CDR1 as WSHSY and CDR2 as SAAADI.